These 19 T cell receptor beta chains came from one sample sequenced in a study of blood T cell repertoires in COVID-19 (dated by TCRdb to 2018 to 2021). Library prep was done by the immunoSEQ multiplex PCR assay. Drawn from immuneACCESS, this table holds only the in-frame rearrangements with V and J called that TCRdb kept. Clones are partly lost; checked studies trace under half to an unresolved V gene and leave the rest unexplained. Across this sample there are 70,000 to 90,000 clones, with more than 70% seen only once. The biggest ten clones account for approximately 8.1% of the sample. Sequencing was done on a sample of peripheral blood. Every receptor here comes from a man aged 50 to 60 with active COVID-19.

The chain employs TRBV24-1 and TRBJ1-5; no firm D call. Trimming removed 2 bases from V and 9 bases from J, with 13 bases in between. Germline values: CDR1 KGHDR, CDR2 SFDVKD. The CDR3 sequence is 14 residues long. The CDR3 protein is CATSDSTSQGPQHF. The CDR3 coding sequence is TGTGCCACCAGTGATTCGACAAGCCAAGGGCCCCAGCATTTT.

The chain joins TRBV2 to TRBJ2-3; D is uncertain. V was trimmed by 2 bases and J by 2 bases, leaving 5 bases between them. Looked up from germline, CDR1 is SNHLY and CDR2 is FYNNEI. The length of the CDR3 is 13 residues. CDR3 in DNA: TGTGCCAGCAGTGAACAGGTCACAGATACGCAGTATTTT. This encodes CASSEQVTDTQYF.

This chain uses TRBV5-1 with TRBJ2-1, with 10 bases aligning to TRBD2. The CDR3 totals 16 residues. Looked up from germline, CDR1 is SGHRS and CDR2 is YFSETQ. The V segment lost 4 bases and the J segment 6 bases; nucleotides outside the gene matches: 10. The CDR3 nucleotides read TGCGCCAGCAGCCCAGGTCCGGGACTAGCGTTCAATGAGCAGTTCTTC. Amino acid sequence: CASSPGPGLAFNEQFF.

The chain recombines TRBV18 with TRBJ2-7, with TRBD2 matching over 8 bases. Germline V gene sequence: CDR1 KGHSH, CDR2 LQKENI. The CDR3 loop spans 15 amino acids. Trimming removed 0 bases from V and 2 bases from J; junction bases left unmatched: 3. CDR3: CASSPPERGPYEQYF. CDR3 nucleotides: TGTGCCAGCTCACCACCGGAGCGGGGGCCCTACGAGCAGTACTTC.

The V and J genes are TRBV30 and TRBJ2-5; a possible D gene is TRBD1 (6 bases). This CDR3 has 12 amino acids. Germline V gene data show CDR1 as GTSNPN and CDR2 as SVGIG (reference sequence). Between the trimmed V and J ends, which lost 5 bases and 2 bases, there was a span of 9 bases. DNA for the CDR3: TGTGCCTGGCAGGACAGACAAGAGACCCAGTACTTC. Protein product: CAWQDRQETQYF.

This clone occurred once. The chain carries TRBV3-1 (or the pseudogene TRBV3-2) and TRBJ1-4, with D possibly TRBD1 on 5 matching bases. Germline CDR1 and CDR2: LGHDT and YNNKEL (reference sequence). Trimming cost V 4 bases and J 9 bases, with 18 bases left between them. This CDR3 is 15 amino acids long. The chain's CDR3 is CASSPRQIGGKKLFF. CDR3 coding DNA: TGTGCCAGCAGCCCAAGACAGATCGGGGGGAAAAAACTGTTTTTT.

This clone was recorded a few times. This chain joins TRBV30 and TRBJ2-1, with TRBD2 identical over 10 bases. Germline trimming cut 2 bases from V and 3 bases from J; bases unmatched to any gene: 10. The CDR3 is 17 amino acids. Germline V CDR1 and CDR2: GTSNPN, SVGIG (reference sequence). The CDR3 coding sequence is TGTGCCTGGAGTCCGCGGACTAGCGGAGCCCTCTACAATGAGCAGTTCTTC. It specifies CAWSPRTSGALYNEQFF.

The chain links TRBV2 to TRBJ2-1, with no clear D. Trimming left V 4 bases short and J 10 bases short, with 14 bases between. CDR1 SNHLY and CDR2 FYNNEI come from the germline V gene. The CDR3 loop spans 13 amino acids. CDR3 in amino acids: CASSGIAVTEQFF. The DNA of the CDR3 is TGTGCCAGCAGTGGCATAGCAGTCACCGAGCAGTTCTTC.

The chain recombines TRBV28 with TRBJ1-3; D is ambiguous. In germline, CDR1 is MDHEN, CDR2 SYDVKM. Trimming removed 6 bases from V and 3 bases from J, with 6 bases in between. The CDR3 consists of 12 residues. Here the CDR3 reads CASSLVGNTIYF. CDR3 DNA sequence: TGTGCCAGCAGCCTAGTTGGAAACACCATATATTTT.

The chain employs TRBV7-2 and TRBJ2-5; tentative D call: TRBD2 (5 bases). CDR3 length equals 15 residues. Between the trimmed V and J ends, which lost 0 bases and 1 base, there was a span of 9 bases. Germline V lookup: CDR1 SGHTA, CDR2 FQGNSA. The CDR3 DNA reads TGTGCCAGCAGCTTAGCGGGAGCGTCCCAAGAGACCCAGTACTTC. Translating it yields CASSLAGASQETQYF.

The gene calls are TRBV5-8 and TRBJ1-6, with D possibly TRBD1 on 5 matching bases. Between the trimmed V and J ends, which lost 0 bases and 7 bases, there was a span of 11 bases. CDR1 and CDR2 (germline): SGHTS, YDEGEE. There are 15 residues in the CDR3. CDR3 sequence reads: CASSLDAGQNSPLHF. CDR3 nucleotides: TGTGCCAGCAGCTTGGATGCAGGGCAAAATTCACCCCTCCACTTT.

The chain is built from TRBV11-2 and TRBJ1-6; possible D gene TRBD1, 5 bases. Germline CDR1 SGHAT, CDR2 FQNNGV. This CDR3 has 16 residues. V lost 9 bases to trimming and J lost 0 bases, with 15 bases between them. Here the CDR3 reads CASVDSLSSYNSPLHF. The CDR3 bases are TGTGCCAGTGTCGACAGTTTAAGCTCCTATAATTCACCCCTCCACTTT.

The chain uses TRBV2 and TRBJ2-6; a possible D gene is TRBD2 (6 bases). The CDR3 runs 14 residues. Germline lookup yields CDR1 SNHLY and CDR2 FYNNEI. V lost 6 bases to trimming and J lost 4 bases, with 10 bases between them. CDR3 amino acids: CASREGSGANVLTF. DNA for the CDR3: TGTGCCAGCAGGGAGGGGTCAGGGGCCAACGTCCTGACTTTC.

The chain uses TRBV18 and TRBJ2-1; 13 bases are shared with TRBD2. Germline V gene lookup returns CDR1 KGHSH and CDR2 LQKENI. V lost 5 bases, J lost 6 bases, and 4 bases stayed unmatched. This CDR3 region has 15 residues. The CDR3 is CASSRTSGGLNEQFF. The CDR3 region has the DNA TGTGCCAGCTCAAGGACTAGCGGGGGTCTCAATGAGCAGTTCTTC.

The chain combines TRBV7-8 with TRBJ2-1, with TRBD2 identical over 10 bases. The J segment lost 5 bases and the V segment lost 6 bases, leaving 4 bases of the junction unmatched. The CDR3 is made up of 14 amino acids. The germline CDR1 and CDR2 sequences are SGHVS and FQNEAQ. The CDR3 here is CASRKGLADNEQFF. DNA of the CDR3: TGTGCCAGCAGGAAAGGACTAGCGGACAATGAGCAGTTCTTC.

This clone has more than one count but fewer than ten. V is TRBV7-2 and J is TRBJ2-2; perhaps TRBD1 as D (5 bases). Trimming took 3 bases from V and 0 from J, leaving 11 bases between them. Germline lookup yields CDR1 SGHTA and CDR2 FQGNSA. The CDR3 contains 16 residues. CDR3 residues: CASSFQGAANTGELFF. CDR3 DNA: TGTGCCAGCAGCTTCCAAGGGGCCGCGAACACCGGGGAGCTGTTTTTT.

The chain is built from TRBV2 and TRBJ2-5; weak D call: TRBD1 (6 bases). Germline V lookup: CDR1 SNHLY, CDR2 FYNNEI. V lost 7 bases to trimming and J lost 7 bases, with 13 bases between them. This CDR3 has 12 amino acids. In nucleotides, the CDR3 is TGTGCCAGCACCACCGCAGGGGCGACCCAGTACTTC. Protein sequence: CASTTAGATQYF. Using reference TRBV2 and TRBJ2-5 for the parts outside the CDR3, the full variable domain is EPEVTQTPSHQVTQMGQEVILRCVPISNHLYFYWYRQILGQKVEFLVSFYNNEISEKSEIFDDQFSVERPDGSNFTLKIRSTKLEDSAMYFCASTTAGATQYFGPGTRLLVL.

V is TRBV5-1 and J is TRBJ1-1, with a possible D match to TRBD1 (5 bases). The CDR3 length is 14 residues. Germline V CDR1 and CDR2: SGHRS, YFSETQ. The ends were cut back, 1 base at V and 4 bases at J, with 11 bases in the middle. DNA for the CDR3: TGCGCCAGCAGCTTGTATGGGGGAGGCACTGAAGCTTTCTTT. Translated: CASSLYGGGTEAFF. Variable domain in full (rest from reference TRBV5-1 and TRBJ1-1): KAGVTQTPRYLIKTRGQQVTLSCSPISGHRSVSWYQQTPGQGLQFLFEYFSETQRNKGNFPGRFSGRQFSNSRSEMNVSTLELGDSALYLCASSLYGGGTEAFFGQGTRLTVV.

Only a few counts were recorded for this clone. The chain is built from TRBV4-1 and TRBJ2-7; 7 bases are shared with TRBD1. Germline CDR1 MGHRA, CDR2 YSYEKL. J lost 5 bases, V lost 6 bases, and 7 bases had no gene match. The length of the CDR3 is 13 residues. The CDR3 sequence is CASRHLGGDEQYF. CDR3 sequence (DNA): TGCGCCAGCAGACACCTAGGGGGCGACGAGCAGTACTTC.